The clone carrying this T cell receptor beta chain was picked up a small number of times. A second PCR of about 6 to 11 cycles used a sample-barcoded 5' primer and a J-beta primer mix. One entry per CDR3 protein results from TCRdb running MiXCR on the 5' RACE reads. Among approximately 800,000 distinct CDR3 sequences listed, roughly 40% were seen once. This sample is drawn from a study of blood T cells in healthy people across ages. The receptor comes from a man aged 18 to 30 in good health. Sequencing input: blood.

Written as DNA, the CDR3 is TGCGCCAGCAGCTTCTCCGGGACAGGGGTACTCTATGGCTACACCTTC. This encodes CASSFSGTGVLYGYTF. This chain uses TRBV5-1 with TRBJ1-2, with 10 bases matching TRBD1. Unmatched junction bases numbered 8, after V lost 2 bases and J lost 4 bases. This CDR3 is built from 16 residues. In germline, CDR1 is SGHRS, CDR2 YFSETQ. Full variable domain (remainder filled in from reference TRBV5-1 and TRBJ1-2): KAGVTQTPRYLIKTRGQQVTLSCSPISGHRSVSWYQQTPGQGLQFLFEYFSETQRNKGNFPGRFSGRQFSNSRSEMNVSTLELGDSALYLCASSFSGTGVLYGYTFGSGTRLTVV.